The 32 T cell receptor beta chains reported below all come from one sample, sequenced in a study of cytomegalovirus exposure and HLA in healthy donors. Primers: 60 Vbeta forward and 13 Jbeta reverse. Sequencing used immunoSEQ multiplex PCR; TCRdb keeps in-frame clones, though not all of them. The sample yields 100,000 to 150,000 clones, about 84% seen once. The sequencing sample was made of PBMCs. Receptor source: a man in his late teens or twenties in good health and CMV-seropositive.

The chain links TRBV4-3 to TRBJ2-7; 9 nucleotides align to TRBD1. The CDR3 spans 17 residues. CDR1 and CDR2 from the germline V gene are LGHNA and YSLEER. The J segment lost 6 bases and the V segment lost 1 base, leaving 13 bases of the junction unmatched. CDR3 in amino acids: CASSQVSSAQGAIEQYF. In DNA, the CDR3 is TGCGCCAGCAGCCAAGTTAGTAGTGCACAGGGGGCGATCGAGCAGTACTTC.

This chain links TRBV7-2 with TRBJ2-5; 8 nucleotides match TRBD2. The V gene end was trimmed by 5 bases and the J gene end by 1 base; junction bases not matched to a gene: 12. CDR1 is SGHTA, CDR2 FQGNSA, per germline. The CDR3 has 17 amino acids. The CDR3 coding sequence is TGTGCCAGCAGCCAGGGACCCGGGACTAGAAGCCAAGAGACCCAGTACTTC. This sequence encodes CASSQGPGTRSQETQYF. The full variable domain, its missing parts supplied by reference TRBV7-2 and TRBJ2-5, is GAGVSQSPSNKVTEKGKDVELRCDPISGHTALYWYRQSLGQGLEFLIYFQGNSAPDKSGLPSDRFSAERTGGSVSTLTIQRTQQEDSAVYLCASSQGPGTRSQETQYFGPGTRLLVL.

This clone appeared a single time. The chain couples TRBV6-1 to TRBJ2-4; D gene unclear. Trimming left V 2 bases short and J 13 bases short, with 12 bases between. This CDR3 has 12 residues. The germline CDR1 and CDR2 sequences are MNHNS and SASEGT. CDR3: CASSEFDTSQYF. The CDR3 bases are TGTGCCAGCAGTGAATTCGACACCTCCCAGTACTTC.

CDR3: CASSLDSAGDQPQHF. The CDR3 DNA follows: TGTGCCAGCAGCTTGGATTCAGCAGGGGATCAGCCCCAGCATTTT. The chain recombines TRBV5-4 with TRBJ1-5; D might be TRBD1 (6 bases). Germline lookup yields CDR1 SGHNT and CDR2 YYREEE (reference sequence). The CDR3 contains 15 residues. V gave up 0 bases and J gave up 5 bases, with 12 bases separating them.

The genes are TRBV10-3 and TRBJ2-7, with D possibly matching TRBD2 (5 bases). The CDR3 spans 13 residues. With 6 bases removed from V and 7 bases from J, the gap between germline ends came to 16 bases. The germline V gene encodes CDR1 ENHRY and CDR2 SYGVKD. The CDR3 DNA sequence: TGTGCCATCAGCCCCCTTGAGGGTGGGGAGCAGTACTTC. This encodes CAISPLEGGEQYF.

The sample holds a few counts of this clone. The chain uses TRBV10-3 and TRBJ1-1, with D unclear. The germline CDR1 and CDR2 sequences are ENHRY and SYGVKD. Trimming pared 8 bases from V and 4 bases from J, leaving 17 bases between. The length of the CDR3 is 14 residues. The CDR3 reads CAIRGRPTGTEAFF. CDR3 sequence (DNA): TGTGCCATCCGCGGGCGGCCGACGGGCACTGAAGCTTTCTTT.

CDR3 sequence: CASSLNSNTEAFF. In DNA, the CDR3 is TGTGCCAGCAGCTTAAACTCGAACACTGAAGCTTTCTTT. The rearrangement links TRBV7-2 to TRBJ1-1; no firm D call. Trimming left V 2 bases short and J 1 base short, with 5 bases between. Germline V CDR1 and CDR2: SGHTA, FQGNSA. The CDR3 runs 13 residues.

The chain has TRBV19 and TRBJ2-7; tentatively, D is TRBD1 (5 bases). Trimming pared 5 bases from V and 3 bases from J, leaving 11 bases between. The CDR3 consists of 13 residues. Per the germline V gene, CDR1 is LNHDA and CDR2 is SQIVND (reference sequence). CDR3 in DNA: TGTGCCAGTAGTCGCAGGGAAGGCTACGAGCAGTACTTC. It codes for CASSRREGYEQYF.

The chain couples TRBV7-2 to TRBJ1-2; 10 bases map to TRBD1. Germline V gene sequence: CDR1 SGHTA, CDR2 FQGNSA. This CDR3 has 16 amino acids. The trim removed 5 bases at V and 6 bases at J, leaving 12 bases unmatched. In DNA form, the CDR3 reads TGTGCCAGCAGCCGAGTCCCGGGACAGGGGTTTAATGGCTACACCTTC. It codes for CASSRVPGQGFNGYTF.

The CDR3 region is CASLLGNTEAFF. The CDR3 region has the DNA TGTGCCAGCCTACTTGGGAACACTGAAGCTTTCTTT. The chain couples TRBV5-6 to TRBJ1-1, with unresolved D. Deletions cut 7 bases from V and 1 base from J, with 8 bases between. Germline lookup yields CDR1 SGHDT and CDR2 YYEEEE. This CDR3 region has 12 residues. The variable domain in full, with the rest retrieved from reference TRBV5-6 and TRBJ1-1, is DAGVTQSPTHLIKTRGQQVTLRCSPKSGHDTVSWYQQALGQGPQFIFQYYEEEERQRGNFPDRFSGHQFPNYSSELNVNALLLGDSALYLCASLLGNTEAFFGQGTRLTVV.

With regard to this clone: Other DNA sequences of this sample code for an identical CDR3. V is TRBV18 and J is TRBJ1-5, with D unresolved. The CDR3 runs to 13 residues. Germline CDR1 KGHSH, CDR2 LQKENI. Trimming took 0 bases from V and 7 from J, leaving 7 bases between them. The CDR3 nucleotides read TGTGCCAGCTCACCACCGGCGGGCCAGCCCCAGCATTTT. Translation gives CASSPPAGQPQHF. Full variable domain (missing parts from reference TRBV18 and TRBJ1-5): NAGVMQNPRHLVRRRGQEARLRCSPMKGHSHVYWYRQLPEEGLKFMVYLQKENIIDESGMPKERFSAEFPKEGPSILRIQQVVRGDSAAYFCASSPPAGQPQHFGDGTRLSIL.

V gene TRBV5-1 combines with J gene TRBJ2-3; TRBD2 might be the D (6 bases). Looked up from germline, CDR1 is SGHRS and CDR2 is YFSETQ. Trimming removed 3 bases at V and 1 base at J, with 9 bases between. This CDR3 comprises 14 residues. In DNA, the CDR3 is TGCGCCAGCAGCTCGGGGGTAGGCACAGATACGCAGTATTTT. The encoded protein is CASSSGVGTDTQYF.

The V and J genes are TRBV5-6 and TRBJ1-2; 8 bases match TRBD1. The CDR3 consists of 13 residues. V lost 1 base to trimming and J lost 6 bases; unmatched junction nucleotides: 2. Germline CDR1 is SGHDT and CDR2 is YYEEEE. In DNA, the CDR3 is TGTGCCAGCAGCTTGTCGGACAGGGATGGCTACACCTTC. Translating gives CASSLSDRDGYTF.

J is TRBJ2-6 and V is TRBV4-3, with 8 nucleotides matching TRBD1. V dropped 3 bases and J dropped 0; count of bases not matched to a gene: 13. CDR3 length equals 20 residues. Germline V gives CDR1 LGHNA, CDR2 YSLEER. Written as DNA, the CDR3 is TGCGCCAGCAGCCACGCCTCCAGGGGGCGTCTTGGCTCTGGGGCCAACGTCCTGACTTTC. This codes for CASSHASRGRLGSGANVLTF.

The gene calls are TRBV7-2 and TRBJ2-1; maybe TRBD2 (5 bases). This CDR3 is built from 16 residues. Germline CDR1 reads SGHTA; CDR2 reads FQGNSA. Trimming removed 3 bases at V and 0 bases at J, with 12 bases between. In nucleotides, the CDR3 is TGTGCCAGCAGCTTGAACGGGGTAGTCTCCTACAATGAGCAGTTCTTC. This translates into CASSLNGVVSYNEQFF.

The rearrangement uses TRBV6-1 and TRBJ2-7; the match to TRBD2 covers 14 bases. The trim removed 4 bases at V and 3 bases at J, leaving 14 bases unmatched. This CDR3 comprises 19 residues. Germline lookup yields CDR1 MNHNS and CDR2 SASEGT. The CDR3 bases are TGTGCCAGCAGTGCAACCATGGGGGGGACTAGCGGGAGTGGCTACGAGCAGTACTTC. Amino acids: CASSATMGGTSGSGYEQYF.

The V call is TRBV19, the J call TRBJ1-2; no clear D gene. The CDR3 totals 16 residues. The V gene's germline CDR1 is LNHDA and CDR2 SQIVND (reference sequence). V dropped 2 bases and J dropped 5 bases, with 18 bases sitting between them. The CDR3 nucleotides read TGTGCCAGTAGTATAATCAACATTGGAACAGAGTATGGCTACACCTTC. Translation gives CASSIINIGTEYGYTF.

The chain carries TRBV5-4 and TRBJ1-1, with a tentative D call TRBD1 (5 bases). CDR3 size: 16 residues. The V end lost 0 bases, the J end lost 6 bases, and 18 bases lay between the germline ends. Germline CDR1 reads SGHNT; CDR2 reads YYREEE (reference sequence). The CDR3 sequence: CASSLATKGFGAEAFF. The DNA for the CDR3 is TGTGCCAGCAGCTTGGCGACAAAGGGGTTTGGCGCTGAAGCTTTCTTT.

The CDR3 sequence: CASSESSETAYGYTF. CDR3 DNA: TGCGCCAGCAGTGAGTCTTCCGAGACAGCCTATGGCTACACCTTC. The chain carries TRBV10-2 and TRBJ1-2; D may be TRBD1 (5 bases). The V and J ends lost 0 bases and 4 bases respectively, with 12 bases between them. Germline values: CDR1 WSHSY, CDR2 SAAADI. The CDR3 is 15 residues long.

V gene TRBV4-3 combines with J gene TRBJ2-3; TRBD2 aligns across 11 bases. V gave up 3 bases and J gave up 2 bases; unmatched junction bases: 7. Germline V lookup: CDR1 LGHNA, CDR2 YSLEER. The CDR3 has 17 amino acids. CDR3 in amino acids: CASSHIAGGPNTDTQYF. CDR3 in DNA: TGCGCCAGCAGCCATATAGCGGGGGGGCCGAACACAGATACGCAGTATTTT.

The rearrangement joins TRBV19 to TRBJ2-2; D is ambiguous. CDR3 length equals 14 residues. Trimming left V 3 bases short and J 1 base short, with 6 bases between. Germline V gene data show CDR1 as LNHDA and CDR2 as SQIVND (reference sequence). The CDR3 DNA is TGTGCCAGTAGTATCTCAGGGAACACCGGGGAGCTGTTTTTT. As protein: CASSISGNTGELFF.

The gene calls are TRBV7-2 and TRBJ2-2; TRBD1 agrees at 7 bases. CDR1 is SGHTA, CDR2 FQGNSA, per germline. CDR3 length: 17 residues. V was pared by 6 bases and J by 1 base, with 11 bases of the junction left unmatched. CDR3 protein: CASSPPSGQMNTGELFF. The CDR3 nucleotides read TGTGCCAGCAGTCCCCCTTCGGGACAGATGAACACCGGGGAGCTGTTTTTT.

With respect to this clone: A junction end diverges from the germline sequence, so it may reflect a read error. CDR3 protein: CSSSLVPFEGTDTEAFF. For the CDR3, the DNA is TGTTCCAGCAGCTTAGTCCCCTTTGAGGGGACAGACACTGAAGCTTTCTTT. The chain carries TRBV7-9 and TRBJ1-1; 7 bases fit TRBD1. CDR1 and CDR2 from the germline V gene are SEHNR and FQNEAQ (reference sequence). The CDR3 length is 17 residues.

The V and J genes are TRBV5-4 and TRBJ1-1, with TRBD1 as a possible D gene (6 bases). In germline, CDR1 is SGHNT, CDR2 YYREEE (reference sequence). With 3 bases removed from V and 1 base from J, the gap between germline ends came to 10 bases. The CDR3 runs 14 residues. This CDR3 is CASSWGGGNTEAFF. Written as DNA, the CDR3 is TGTGCCAGCAGCTGGGGAGGGGGGAACACTGAAGCTTTCTTT.

The chain recombines TRBV27 with TRBJ1-5; tentatively, D is TRBD1 (6 bases). V lost 3 bases, J lost 0 bases, and 9 bases lay in between. Germline V gives CDR1 MNHEY, CDR2 SMNVEV (reference sequence). The CDR3 extends over 15 amino acids. This CDR3 is CASSLRGYSNQPQHF. For the CDR3, the DNA is TGTGCCAGCAGTTTGAGGGGGTATAGCAATCAGCCCCAGCATTTT.

The CDR3: CASSYSSDTDTQYF. CDR3 sequence (DNA): TGTGCCAGCAGTTACTCTAGCGACACAGATACGCAGTATTTT. The genes are TRBV6-5 and TRBJ2-3; possible D gene TRBD2, 5 bases. There are 14 residues in the CDR3. Germline V gives CDR1 MNHEY, CDR2 SVGAGI. Trimming shortened V by 0 bases and J by 2 bases, and 6 bases separated the two germline ends.

The chain combines TRBV5-6 with TRBJ2-5; 7 bases are shared with TRBD1. The V gene end was trimmed by 2 bases and the J gene end by 4 bases; junction bases not matched to a gene: 8. This CDR3 has 15 amino acids. The germline V gene has CDR1 SGHDT and CDR2 YYEEEE. CDR3 nucleotide sequence: TGTGCCAGCAGCTTTGACAGGGTTAGTCGAGAGACCCAGTACTTC. This sequence encodes CASSFDRVSRETQYF.

This chain links TRBV5-4 with TRBJ2-7; TRBD2 is a possible D gene (6 bases). The CDR3 totals 16 residues. Trimming left V 0 bases short and J 4 bases short, with 17 bases between. CDR1 is SGHNT, CDR2 YYREEE, per germline (reference sequence). DNA of the CDR3: TGTGCCAGCAGCTTGGAGCGGGCCAGGGCCTCTTACGAGCAGTACTTC. This codes for CASSLERARASYEQYF.

The CDR3 region is CASSPSTGTANYGYTF. The CDR3 DNA sequence: TGTGCCAGCAGTCCCTCGACCGGGACAGCTAACTATGGCTACACCTTC. This chain uses TRBV25-1 with TRBJ1-2; 7 positions match TRBD1. The V gene end was trimmed by 5 bases and the J gene end by 0 bases; junction bases not matched to a gene: 9. The CDR3 loop spans 16 amino acids. Per germline, CDR1 MGHDK and CDR2 SYGVNS.

The CDR3, as DNA: TGTGCCAGCAGCTTGGGAGGTAGAGGGGGCGTAACCGGGGAGCTGTTTTTT. The encoded protein is CASSLGGRGGVTGELFF. This chain uses TRBV5-4 with TRBJ2-2; 7 bases map to TRBD1. Germline V gives CDR1 SGHNT, CDR2 YYREEE (reference sequence). The V segment lost 0 bases and the J segment 5 bases; nucleotides outside the gene matches: 10. The CDR3 covers 17 residues. The complete variable domain, with remaining parts taken from reference TRBV5-4 and TRBJ2-2, reads ETGVTQSPTHLIKTRGQQVTLRCSSQSGHNTVSWYQQALGQGPQFIFQYYREEENGRGNFPPRFSGLQFPNYSSELNVNALELDDSALYLCASSLGGRGGVTGELFFGEGSRLTVL.

The chain links TRBV6-1 to TRBJ1-1; D call uncertain. Germline assignment: CDR1 MNHNS and CDR2 SASEGT. With 5 bases removed from V and 2 bases from J, the gap between germline ends came to 12 bases. The CDR3 totals 14 residues. The CDR3 loop is CASSHMGPNTEAFF. CDR3 nucleotides: TGTGCCAGCAGTCATATGGGCCCTAACACTGAAGCTTTCTTT.

The rearrangement uses TRBV4-3 and TRBJ2-1, with 8 bases matching TRBD1. In germline, CDR1 is LGHNA, CDR2 YSLEER. The CDR3 is 17 amino acids. V dropped 0 bases and J dropped 5; count of bases not matched to a gene: 9. The CDR3 coding sequence is TGCGCCAGCAGCCAAGAATTACCAGGACAGGGTGACAATGAGCAGTTCTTC. It codes for CASSQELPGQGDNEQFF.